This TCR beta chain was sequenced in a study of blood T cells in healthy people across ages. The study, taken as a whole, reports: Unknown CMV status may confound age-related changes in expanded clones.

For the second PCR, which ran for about 6 to 11 cycles, a sample-barcoded 5' primer and a J-beta primer mix were used. TCRdb reanalysed the 5' RACE reads using MiXCR and keeps one entry per CDR3 protein. The sample includes 700,000 to 800,000 distinct CDR3 sequences, approximately 39% seen only once; the top ten take roughly 20%. The CDR3 has 16 amino acids. V was clipped by 4 bases and J by 2 bases; unmatched bases: 5. Germline CDR1 is SGHRS and CDR2 is YFSETQ. In this sample, this clonotype turned up a few times. The target antigen is unknown. The receptor was derived from a woman between 55 and 75 years old in good health. What was sequenced was blood. J is TRBJ2-3 and V is TRBV5-1; 12 nucleotides match TRBD2. CDR3 coding DNA: TGCGCCAGCAGCCTAGCGGGGGGGCTAAACACAGATACGCAGTATTTT. It translates to CASSLAGGLNTDTQYF.